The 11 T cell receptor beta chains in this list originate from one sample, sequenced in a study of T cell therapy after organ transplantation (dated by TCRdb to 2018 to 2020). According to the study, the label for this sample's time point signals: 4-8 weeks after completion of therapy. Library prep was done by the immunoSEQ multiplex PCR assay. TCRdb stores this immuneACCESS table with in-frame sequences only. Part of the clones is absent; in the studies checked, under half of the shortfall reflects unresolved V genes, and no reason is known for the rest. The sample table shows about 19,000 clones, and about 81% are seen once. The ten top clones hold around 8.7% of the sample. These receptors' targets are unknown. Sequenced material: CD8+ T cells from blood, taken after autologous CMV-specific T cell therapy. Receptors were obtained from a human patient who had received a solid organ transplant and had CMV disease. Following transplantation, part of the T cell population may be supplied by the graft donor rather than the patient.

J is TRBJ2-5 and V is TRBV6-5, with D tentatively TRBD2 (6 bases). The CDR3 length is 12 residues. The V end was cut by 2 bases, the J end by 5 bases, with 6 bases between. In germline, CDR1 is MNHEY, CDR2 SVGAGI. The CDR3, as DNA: TGTGCCAGCAGTTACGGAGGGGAGACCCAGTACTTC. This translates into CASSYGGETQYF.

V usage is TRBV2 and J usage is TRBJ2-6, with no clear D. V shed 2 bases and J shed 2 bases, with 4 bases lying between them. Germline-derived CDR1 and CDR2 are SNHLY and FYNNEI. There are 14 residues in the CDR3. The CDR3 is CASSEPTGANVLTF. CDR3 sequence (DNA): TGTGCCAGCAGTGAACCGACTGGGGCCAACGTCCTGACTTTC.

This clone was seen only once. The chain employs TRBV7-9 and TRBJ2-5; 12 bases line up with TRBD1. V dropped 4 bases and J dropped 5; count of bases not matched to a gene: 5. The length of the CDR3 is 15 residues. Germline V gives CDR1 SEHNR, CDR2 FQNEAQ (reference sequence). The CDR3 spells CASSYRDRGRETQYF. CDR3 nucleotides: TGTGCCAGCAGCTACCGGGACAGGGGGCGGGAGACCCAGTACTTC.

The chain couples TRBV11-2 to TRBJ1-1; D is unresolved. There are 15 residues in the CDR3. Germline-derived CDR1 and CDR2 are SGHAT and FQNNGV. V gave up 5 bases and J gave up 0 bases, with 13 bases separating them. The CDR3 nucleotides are TGTGCCAGCAGCCTACCTGTAAACATGAACACTGAAGCTTTCTTT. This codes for CASSLPVNMNTEAFF.

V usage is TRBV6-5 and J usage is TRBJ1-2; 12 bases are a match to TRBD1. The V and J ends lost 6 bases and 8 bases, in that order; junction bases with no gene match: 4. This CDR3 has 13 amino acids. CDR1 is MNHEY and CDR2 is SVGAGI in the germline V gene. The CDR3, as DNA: TGTGCCAGCAGAGGGACAGGGGGCGACGGCTACACCTTC. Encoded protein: CASRGTGGDGYTF.

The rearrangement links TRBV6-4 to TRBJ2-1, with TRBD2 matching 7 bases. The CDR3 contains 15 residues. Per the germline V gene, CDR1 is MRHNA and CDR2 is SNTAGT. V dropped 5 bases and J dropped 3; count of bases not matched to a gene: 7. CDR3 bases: TGTGCCAGCAGTCTATCCTGGGAGGGCTACAATGAGCAGTTCTTC. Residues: CASSLSWEGYNEQFF.

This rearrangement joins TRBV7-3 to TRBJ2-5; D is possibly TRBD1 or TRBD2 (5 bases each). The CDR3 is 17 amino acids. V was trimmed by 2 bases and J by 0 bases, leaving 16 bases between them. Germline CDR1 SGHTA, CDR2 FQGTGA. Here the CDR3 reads CASSLWGIGTHQETQYF. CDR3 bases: TGTGCCAGCAGCTTATGGGGAATCGGGACCCACCAAGAGACCCAGTACTTC. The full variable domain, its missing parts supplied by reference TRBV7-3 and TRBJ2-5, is GAGVSQTPSNKVTEKGKYVELRCDPISGHTALYWYRQSLGQGPEFLIYFQGTGAADDSGLPNDRFFAVRPEGSVSTLKIQRTERGDSAVYLCASSLWGIGTHQETQYFGPGTRLLVL.

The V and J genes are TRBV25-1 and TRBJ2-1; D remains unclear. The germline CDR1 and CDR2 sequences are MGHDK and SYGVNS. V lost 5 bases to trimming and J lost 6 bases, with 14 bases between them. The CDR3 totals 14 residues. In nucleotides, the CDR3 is TGTGCCAGCAGTCCCCCCGTATACCGCAATGAGCAGTTCTTC. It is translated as CASSPPVYRNEQFF.

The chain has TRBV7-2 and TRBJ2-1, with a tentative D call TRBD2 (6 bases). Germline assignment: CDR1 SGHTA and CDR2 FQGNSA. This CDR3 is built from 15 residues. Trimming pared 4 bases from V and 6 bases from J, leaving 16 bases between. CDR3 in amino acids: CASSSGTPNSNEQFF. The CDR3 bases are TGTGCCAGCAGCTCCGGGACTCCGAATTCCAATGAGCAGTTCTTC.

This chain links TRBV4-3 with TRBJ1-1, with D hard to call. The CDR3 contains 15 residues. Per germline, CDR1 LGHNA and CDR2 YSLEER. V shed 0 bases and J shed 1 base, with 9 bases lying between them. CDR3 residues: CASSQERGRNTEAFF. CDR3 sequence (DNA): TGCGCCAGCAGCCAAGAACGGGGAAGGAACACTGAAGCTTTCTTT.

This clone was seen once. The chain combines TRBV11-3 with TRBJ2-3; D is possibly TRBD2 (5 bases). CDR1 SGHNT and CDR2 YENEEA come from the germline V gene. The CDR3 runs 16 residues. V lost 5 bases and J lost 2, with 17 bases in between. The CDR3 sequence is CASSAGLPMPTDTQYF. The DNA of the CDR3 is TGTGCCAGCAGCGCGGGTCTTCCGATGCCCACAGATACGCAGTATTTT.